The source of this T cell receptor (beta chain) is a study of T cells in Graves' hyperthyroidism and ophthalmopathy. Study-wide findings and caveats: Ophthalmopathy, as predicted by the model, came a median around 7 months after the prediction. Blood samples included most of the expanded thyroid clonotypes exceeding 0.001.

Uncontrolled infection, other autoimmune disease, pregnancy or lactation led to exclusion. Each diagnosis drew on symptoms, thyroxine, TRAb, thyroid ultrasound and orbital computed tomography findings. This clonotype has more than one count but fewer than ten. Its cognate antigen is unknown. V shed 0 bases and J shed 1 base, with 16 bases lying between them. CDR1 and CDR2 from the germline V gene are LGHNA and YSLEER. The CDR3 totals 18 residues. Amplification yielded TCR beta CDR3 regions, with RNA transcripts as the source. HTBI primers were the set used in a first-round RT-PCR of the TCR CDR3. In TCRdb, the multiplex PCR reads were re-called with MiXCR into one record per CDR3 protein. In the table there are fewer than 750,000 distinct CDR3 sequences, about 14% of which are singletons.

The J gene is TRBJ2-1, the V gene TRBV4-3; a weak D match, TRBD2 (5 bases). The TCR was taken from a woman aged 45-65 years with Graves' ophthalmopathy. The sequencing input was blood. Here the CDR3 reads CASSQDQAGVASYNEQFF. The DNA of the CDR3 is TGCGCCAGCAGCCAAGATCAGGCCGGGGTTGCGTCCTACAATGAGCAGTTCTTC.